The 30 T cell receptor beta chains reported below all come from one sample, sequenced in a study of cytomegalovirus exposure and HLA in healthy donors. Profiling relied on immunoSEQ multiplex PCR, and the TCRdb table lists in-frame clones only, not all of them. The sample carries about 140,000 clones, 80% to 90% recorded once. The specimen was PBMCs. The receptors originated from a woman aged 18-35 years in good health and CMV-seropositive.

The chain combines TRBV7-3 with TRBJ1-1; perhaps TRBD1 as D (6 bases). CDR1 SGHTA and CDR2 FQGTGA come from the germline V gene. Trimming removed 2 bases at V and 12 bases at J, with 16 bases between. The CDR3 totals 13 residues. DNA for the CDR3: TGTGCCAGCAGCTTATCTGTTCAGGGGCGGCCTTTCTTT. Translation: CASSLSVQGRPFF.

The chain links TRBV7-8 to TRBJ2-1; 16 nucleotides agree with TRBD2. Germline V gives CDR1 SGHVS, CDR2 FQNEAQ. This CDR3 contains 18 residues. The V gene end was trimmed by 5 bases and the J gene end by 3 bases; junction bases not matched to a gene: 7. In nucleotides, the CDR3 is TGTGCCAGCAGCCCGGGACTAGCGGGGGGGCCGGTCTACAATGAGCAGTTCTTC. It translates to CASSPGLAGGPVYNEQFF.

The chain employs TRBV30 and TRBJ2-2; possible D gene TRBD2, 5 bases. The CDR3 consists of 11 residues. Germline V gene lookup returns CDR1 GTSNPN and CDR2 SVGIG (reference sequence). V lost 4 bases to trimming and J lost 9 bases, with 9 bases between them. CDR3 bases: TGTGCCTGGACCGGGATCCGGGAGCTGTTTTTT. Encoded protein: CAWTGIRELFF.

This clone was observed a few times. The DNA for the CDR3 is TGTGCCAGCAGCCCAAGGACAGGGGGAGATCAGCCCCAGCATTTT. Residues: CASSPRTGGDQPQHF. The V and J genes are TRBV2 and TRBJ1-5; 10 nucleotides agree with TRBD1. With 6 bases clipped from V and 5 bases from J, the junction kept 7 bases outside the gene matches. Germline V CDR1 and CDR2: SNHLY, FYNNEI. This CDR3 comprises 15 residues.

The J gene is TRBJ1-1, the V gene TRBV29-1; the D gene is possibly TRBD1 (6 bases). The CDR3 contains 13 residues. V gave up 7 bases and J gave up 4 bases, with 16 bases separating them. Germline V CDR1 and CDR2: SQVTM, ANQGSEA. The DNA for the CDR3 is TGCAGCGCTTTCACAGGGTTGGGCACTGAAGCTTTCTTT. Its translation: CSAFTGLGTEAFF. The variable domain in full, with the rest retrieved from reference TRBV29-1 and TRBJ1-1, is SAVISQKPSRDICQRGTSLTIQCQVDSQVTMMFWYRQQPGQSLTLIATANQGSEATYESGFVIDKFPISRPNLTFSTLTVSNMSPEDSSIYLCSAFTGLGTEAFFGQGTRLTVV.

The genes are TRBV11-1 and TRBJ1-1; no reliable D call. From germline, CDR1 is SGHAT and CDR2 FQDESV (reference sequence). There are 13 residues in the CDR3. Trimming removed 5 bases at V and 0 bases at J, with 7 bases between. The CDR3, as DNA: TGTGCCAGCAGCGTCTCTATGAACACTGAAGCTTTCTTT. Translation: CASSVSMNTEAFF.

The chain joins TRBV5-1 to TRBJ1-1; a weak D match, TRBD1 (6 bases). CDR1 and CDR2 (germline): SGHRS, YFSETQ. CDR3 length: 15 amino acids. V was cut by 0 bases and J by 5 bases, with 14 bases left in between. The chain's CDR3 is CASSLEQGKGTEAFF. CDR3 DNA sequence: TGCGCCAGCAGCTTGGAACAGGGAAAGGGAACTGAAGCTTTCTTT.

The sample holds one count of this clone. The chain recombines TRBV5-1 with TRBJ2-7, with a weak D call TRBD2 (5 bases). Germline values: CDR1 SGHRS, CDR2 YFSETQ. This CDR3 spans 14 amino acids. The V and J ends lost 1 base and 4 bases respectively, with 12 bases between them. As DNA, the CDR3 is TGCGCCAGCAGCTTGTACGAGGGCGCTTACGAGCAGTACTTC. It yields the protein CASSLYEGAYEQYF.

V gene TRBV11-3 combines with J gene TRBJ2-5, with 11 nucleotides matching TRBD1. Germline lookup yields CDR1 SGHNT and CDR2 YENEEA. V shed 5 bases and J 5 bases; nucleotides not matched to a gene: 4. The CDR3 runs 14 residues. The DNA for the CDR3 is TGTGCCAGCAGCCTCGGGACAGGGGGGGAGACCCAGTACTTC. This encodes CASSLGTGGETQYF.

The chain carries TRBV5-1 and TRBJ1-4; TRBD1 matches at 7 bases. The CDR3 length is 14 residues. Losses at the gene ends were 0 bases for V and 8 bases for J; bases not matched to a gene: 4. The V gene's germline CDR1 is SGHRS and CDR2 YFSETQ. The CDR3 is CASSLGGGEEKLFF. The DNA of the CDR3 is TGCGCCAGCAGCTTGGGAGGGGGCGAGGAAAAACTGTTTTTT.

This CDR3 reads CASSYSGRGSYGYTF. The CDR3 region has the DNA TGTGCCAGCAGTTACTCGGGCAGGGGGAGCTATGGCTACACCTTC. The chain couples TRBV6-5 to TRBJ1-2; 7 nucleotides match TRBD1. CDR3 length equals 15 residues. Per the germline V gene, CDR1 is MNHEY and CDR2 is SVGAGI. The J segment lost 4 bases and the V segment lost 0 bases, leaving 5 bases of the junction unmatched.

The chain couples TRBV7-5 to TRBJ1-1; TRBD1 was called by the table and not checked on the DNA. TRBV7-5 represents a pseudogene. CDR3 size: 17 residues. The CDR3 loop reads CVRSLFQNGTANTEAFF. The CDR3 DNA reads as TGTGTCAGAAGCTTGTTCCAAAACGGGACAGCGAACACTGAAGCTTTCTTT.

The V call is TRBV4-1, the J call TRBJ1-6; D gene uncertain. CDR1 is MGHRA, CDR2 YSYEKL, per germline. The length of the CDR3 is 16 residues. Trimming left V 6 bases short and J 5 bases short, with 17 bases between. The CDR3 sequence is CASSAGPGGHNSPLHF. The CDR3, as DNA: TGCGCCAGCAGTGCTGGGCCGGGAGGTCATAATTCACCCCTCCACTTT.

Written as DNA, the CDR3 is TGTGCCAGCAGAGCCGGCCGGGACTTCCTCCAAGAGACCCAGTACTTC. Translation gives CASRAGRDFLQETQYF. V usage is TRBV27 and J usage is TRBJ2-5, with TRBD2 as a possible D gene (6 bases). This CDR3 contains 16 residues. Germline V gives CDR1 MNHEY, CDR2 SMNVEV (reference sequence). The V gene lost 6 bases and the J gene lost 1 base, with 18 bases spanning the gap.

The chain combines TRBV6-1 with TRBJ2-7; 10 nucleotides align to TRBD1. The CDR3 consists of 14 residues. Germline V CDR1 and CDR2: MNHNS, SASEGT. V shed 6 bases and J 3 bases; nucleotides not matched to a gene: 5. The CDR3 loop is CASRKGQGLYEQYF. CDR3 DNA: TGTGCCAGCAGGAAGGGACAGGGGCTCTACGAGCAGTACTTC.

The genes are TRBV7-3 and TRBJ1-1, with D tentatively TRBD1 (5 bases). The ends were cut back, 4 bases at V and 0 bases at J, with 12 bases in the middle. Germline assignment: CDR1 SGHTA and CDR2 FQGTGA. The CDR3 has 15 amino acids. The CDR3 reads CASSWDGTLNTEAFF. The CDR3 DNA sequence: TGTGCCAGCAGCTGGGACGGGACTTTGAACACTGAAGCTTTCTTT.

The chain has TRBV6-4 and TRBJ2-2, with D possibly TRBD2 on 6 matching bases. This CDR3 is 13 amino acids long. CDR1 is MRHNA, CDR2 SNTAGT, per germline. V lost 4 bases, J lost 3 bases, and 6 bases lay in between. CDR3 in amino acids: CASSASDTGELFF. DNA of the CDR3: TGTGCCAGCAGTGCTAGCGACACCGGGGAGCTGTTTTTT.

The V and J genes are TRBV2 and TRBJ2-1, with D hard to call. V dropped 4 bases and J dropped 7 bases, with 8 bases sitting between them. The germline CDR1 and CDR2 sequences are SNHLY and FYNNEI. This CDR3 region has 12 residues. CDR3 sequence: CASSALFNEQFF. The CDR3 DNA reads TGTGCCAGCAGTGCCCTATTTAATGAGCAGTTCTTC.

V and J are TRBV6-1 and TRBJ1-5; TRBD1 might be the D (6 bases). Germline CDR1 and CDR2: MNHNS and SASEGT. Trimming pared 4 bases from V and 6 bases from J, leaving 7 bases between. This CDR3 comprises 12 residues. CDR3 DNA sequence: TGTGCCAGCAGTGTAGGGGGTCAGCCCCAGCATTTT. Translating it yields CASSVGGQPQHF.

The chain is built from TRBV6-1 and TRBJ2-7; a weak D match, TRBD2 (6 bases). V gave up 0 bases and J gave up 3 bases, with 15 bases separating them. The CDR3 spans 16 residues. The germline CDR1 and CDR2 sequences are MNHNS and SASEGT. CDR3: CASSEARGNLFYEQYF. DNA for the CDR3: TGTGCCAGCAGTGAAGCTCGGGGGAATTTGTTCTACGAGCAGTACTTC.

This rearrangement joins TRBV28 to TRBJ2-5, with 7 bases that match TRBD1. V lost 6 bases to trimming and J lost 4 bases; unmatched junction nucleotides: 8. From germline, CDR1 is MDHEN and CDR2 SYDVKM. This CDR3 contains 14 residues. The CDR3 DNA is TGTGCCAGCAGCCCCGACAGGGTCCGAGAGACCCAGTACTTC. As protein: CASSPDRVRETQYF.

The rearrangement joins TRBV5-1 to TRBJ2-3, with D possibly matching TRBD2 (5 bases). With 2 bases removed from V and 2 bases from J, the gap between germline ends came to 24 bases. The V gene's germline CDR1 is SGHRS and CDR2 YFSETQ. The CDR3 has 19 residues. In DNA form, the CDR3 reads TGCGCCAGCAGCTTCCAGCCGCGAGCGACTAACACGTACACAGATACGCAGTATTTT. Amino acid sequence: CASSFQPRATNTYTDTQYF.

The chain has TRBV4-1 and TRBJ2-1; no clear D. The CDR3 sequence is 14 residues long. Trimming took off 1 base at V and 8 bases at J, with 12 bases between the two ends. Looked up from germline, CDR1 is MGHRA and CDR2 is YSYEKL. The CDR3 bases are TGCGCCAGCAGCCAAGTGATCACTTTCGATGAGCAGTTCTTC. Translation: CASSQVITFDEQFF.

The CDR3 DNA sequence: TGTGCCAGCAGCACCCGGGACTCCTACGAGCAGTACTTC. It yields the protein CASSTRDSYEQYF. This chain uses TRBV7-3 with TRBJ2-7, with D possibly matching TRBD2 (5 bases). Trimming shortened V by 5 bases and J by 0 bases, and 8 bases separated the two germline ends. The CDR3 totals 13 residues. The germline V gene encodes CDR1 SGHTA and CDR2 FQGTGA. The full variable domain, completed using reference TRBV7-3 and TRBJ2-7, is GAGVSQTPSNKVTEKGKYVELRCDPISGHTALYWYRQSLGQGPEFLIYFQGTGAADDSGLPNDRFFAVRPEGSVSTLKIQRTERGDSAVYLCASSTRDSYEQYFGPGTRLTVT.

CDR3 nucleotide sequence: TGTGCCAGCAGCTGGGACAGGGGGTACCAGCCCCAGCATTTT. Its translation: CASSWDRGYQPQHF. The rearrangement uses TRBV7-2 and TRBJ1-5; TRBD1 matches at 11 bases. Germline-derived CDR1 and CDR2 are SGHTA and FQGNSA. Trimming cost V 4 bases and J 7 bases; bases outside gene matches: 3. The CDR3 covers 14 residues.

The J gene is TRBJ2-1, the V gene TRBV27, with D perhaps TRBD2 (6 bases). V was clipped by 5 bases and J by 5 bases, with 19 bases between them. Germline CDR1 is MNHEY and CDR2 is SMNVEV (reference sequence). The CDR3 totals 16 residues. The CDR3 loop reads CASSLTTRPFDNEQFF. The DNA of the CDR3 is TGTGCCAGCAGTCTTACGACTAGGCCCTTTGACAATGAGCAGTTCTTC.

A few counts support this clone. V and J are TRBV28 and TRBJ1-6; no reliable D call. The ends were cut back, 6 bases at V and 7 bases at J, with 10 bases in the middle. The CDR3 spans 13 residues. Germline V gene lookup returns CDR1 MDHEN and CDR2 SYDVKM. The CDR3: CASSPGRNSPLHF. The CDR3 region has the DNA TGTGCCAGCAGCCCTGGGAGAAATTCACCCCTCCACTTT.

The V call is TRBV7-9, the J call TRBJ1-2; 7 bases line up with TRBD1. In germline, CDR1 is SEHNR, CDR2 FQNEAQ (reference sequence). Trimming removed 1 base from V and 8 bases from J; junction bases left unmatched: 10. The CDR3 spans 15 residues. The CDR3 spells CASSLETGKKWGYTF. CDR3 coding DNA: TGTGCCAGCAGCTTAGAGACAGGGAAGAAGTGGGGCTACACCTTC.

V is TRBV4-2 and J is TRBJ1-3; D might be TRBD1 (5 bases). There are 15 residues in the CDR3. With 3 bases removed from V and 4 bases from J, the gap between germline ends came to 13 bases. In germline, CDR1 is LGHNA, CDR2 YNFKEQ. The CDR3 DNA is TGTGCCAGCAGCCACCCCTCCGACAGAGGAAACACCATATATTTT. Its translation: CASSHPSDRGNTIYF.

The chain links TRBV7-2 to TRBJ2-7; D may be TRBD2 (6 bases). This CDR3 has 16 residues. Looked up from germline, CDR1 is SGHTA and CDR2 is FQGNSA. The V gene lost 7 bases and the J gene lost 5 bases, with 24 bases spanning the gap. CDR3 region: CASTYLGRPSLDEQYF. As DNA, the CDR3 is TGTGCCAGCACCTACCTAGGGAGGCCGTCTCTAGACGAGCAGTACTTC.